Listed below are T cell receptor beta chains from one sample, sequenced in a study of regulatory T cells in long-lasting Graves disease. MiXCR, applied by TCRdb to the multiplex PCR reads, yields one record per CDR3 protein. The table records about 200,000 distinct CDR3 sequences, around 20% of them present only once. Specimen: peripheral blood mononuclear cells (PBMCs), collected at new diagnosis, from a patient treated with antithyroid drugs. The receptor set was obtained from a female donor with Graves disease. Each CDR3 is given with its conserved first and last residue. The order of the fields is D gene, V gene, J gene, clone size, CDR3 protein, CDR3 DNA. A D gene is named only where the DNA matches it firmly. Where a row states a size, it is once, few, many or the class of an expanded clone; other rows omit it.

>.|TRBV10-3|TRBJ2-5|many
CATRNHQETQYF
TGTGCCACCCGAAACCACCAAGAGACCCAGTACTTC
>.|TRBV19|TRBJ1-5|many
CASSITENQPQHF
TGTGCCAGTAGTATAACGGAGAATCAGCCCCAGCATTTT
>TRBD1|TRBV9|TRBJ2-3|many
CASTPRGRMADTQYF
TGTGCCAGTACTCCAAGGGGGCGGATGGCAGATACGCAGTATTTT
>TRBD1|TRBV4-1|TRBJ2-7|.
CASSPDRGISYEQYF
TGCGCCAGCAGCCCTGACAGGGGAATCTCCTACGAGCAATACTTC
>.|TRBV2|TRBJ2-7|many
CASSKGWDIYEQYF
TGTGCCAGCAGTAAGGGGTGGGATATCTACGAGCAGTACTTC
>.|TRBV10-3|TRBJ2-2|many
CAISEFPATPGELFF
TGTGCCATCAGTGAATTTCCAGCGACTCCCGGGGAGCTGTTTTTT
>.|TRBV18|TRBJ2-6|few
CASSPTRALSGANVLTF
TGTGCCAGCTCACCAACAAGGGCCCTCTCTGGGGCCAACGTCCTGACTTTC
>.|TRBV6-4|TRBJ1-1|many
CASSLTANTEAFF
TGTGCCAGCAGCCTGACAGCGAACACTGAAGCTTTCTTT
>.|TRBV7-7|TRBJ2-5|many
CASSFAFGETQYF
TGTGCTAGCAGCTTCGCGTTCGGAGAGACCCAGTACTTC
>.|TRBV7-8|TRBJ1-3|many
CASSLAGSGNTIYF
TGTGCCAGCAGCTTAGCCGGATCTGGAAACACCATATATTTT
>TRBD2|TRBV20-1|TRBJ2-1|many
CSARDLNSGRLHEQFF
TGCAGTGCTAGAGATCTAAATAGCGGGAGATTACATGAGCAGTTCTTC
>.|TRBV7-9|TRBJ1-4|once
CASSPNGEKLFF
TGTGCCAGCAGCCCTAACGGTGAAAAACTGTTTTTT
>.|TRBV7-2|TRBJ2-1|many
CASSLVGPNNEQFF
TGTGCCAGCAGCTTAGTGGGACCGAACAATGAGCAGTTCTTC
>.|TRBV9|TRBJ2-3|many
CASSVESGTDTQYF
TGTGCCAGCAGCGTAGAGTCAGGCACAGATACGCAGTATTTT
>TRBD2|TRBV6-2/TRBV6-3|TRBJ2-7|many
CASSGLAGYEQYF
TGTGCCAGCAGTGGGCTAGCGGGTTACGAGCAGTACTTC
>TRBD1|TRBV7-9|TRBJ1-1|many
CASSSRQGAGTEAFF
TGTGCCAGCAGCTCGAGACAGGGGGCCGGCACTGAAGCTTTCTTT
>.|TRBV7-9|TRBJ1-5|few
CASSFLEGGPQHF
TGTGCCAGCAGCTTTTTGGAGGGGGGGCCCCAGCATTTT
>.|TRBV20-1|TRBJ2-1|many
CSASPPSDYNEQFF
TGCAGTGCTAGTCCGCCTAGCGACTACAATGAGCAGTTCTTC
>TRBD1|TRBV30|TRBJ1-2|many
CAWTLGTGEGYTF
TGTGCCTGGACTCTTGGGACAGGGGAGGGCTACACCTTC
>.|TRBV28|TRBJ1-5|.
CASSLLPRLQGHQPQHF
TGTGCCAGCAGTCTCCTACCCCGGTTACAGGGCCATCAGCCCCAGCATTTT
>TRBD1|TRBV5-6|TRBJ2-7|many
CASSSRTGEYEQYF
TGTGCCAGCAGCTCTAGAACAGGGGAGTACGAGCAGTACTTC
>TRBD2|TRBV7-7|TRBJ2-1|.
CASSLAPSGDNEQFF
TGTGCTAGCAGCTTAGCGCCTAGCGGGGACAATGAGCAGTTCTTC
>.|TRBV7-9|TRBJ2-2|many
CASSLANGDTGELFF
TGTGCCAGCAGCTTAGCCAACGGAGACACCGGGGAGCTGTTTTTT
>TRBD2|TRBV18|TRBJ2-3|.
CASSRGSAFTDTQYF
TGTGCCAGCTCACGCGGGAGCGCTTTCACAGATACGCAGTATTTT
>TRBD1|TRBV20-1|TRBJ1-1|many
CSARLSTGFVSGNTEAFF
TGCAGTGCCAGACTATCGACAGGGTTTGTTTCCGGGAACACTGAAGCTTTCTTT
>TRBD1|TRBV7-2|TRBJ1-1|many
CASSLYQGADTEAFF
TGTGCCAGCAGCTTATACCAGGGGGCGGACACTGAAGCTTTCTTT
>TRBD1|TRBV7-2|TRBJ2-7|many
CASSRDRGNYEQYF
TGTGCCAGCAGTCGTGACAGGGGGAACTACGAGCAGTACTTC
>.|TRBV6-1|TRBJ2-7|.
CASRTSGAEEQYF
TGTGCCAGCAGGACTAGTGGGGCGGAAGAGCAGTACTTC
>TRBD2|TRBV30|TRBJ2-1|many
CAWSVLVAGVSNEQFF
TGTGCCTGGAGTGTACTAGTAGCGGGAGTTAGCAATGAGCAGTTCTTC
>TRBD1|TRBV18|TRBJ1-4|many
CASSFWTGGNEKLFF
TGTGCCAGCTCGTTCTGGACAGGGGGGAATGAAAAACTGTTTTTT
>.|TRBV28|TRBJ1-1|.
CASSSEAHTNTEAFF
TGTGCCAGCAGTTCTGAGGCCCACACGAACACTGAAGCTTTCTTT
>.|TRBV18|TRBJ2-1|many
CASSPAGYNEQFF
TGTGCCAGCAGCCCAGCGGGTTACAATGAGCAGTTCTTC
>.|TRBV3-1|TRBJ2-5|many
CASSTTVAAQETQYF
TGTGCCAGCAGCACTACCGTAGCGGCACAAGAGACCCAGTACTTC
>.|TRBV7-3|TRBJ2-5|many
CASSQMGARETQYF
TGTGCCAGCAGCCAGATGGGGGCGCGGGAGACCCAGTACTTC
>TRBD2|TRBV20-1|TRBJ2-2|once
CSARGTSGEVGELFF
TGCAGTGCTAGAGGGACTAGCGGCGAGGTCGGGGAGCTGTTTTTT
>TRBD1|TRBV12-3/TRBV12-4|TRBJ2-7|many
CASSATGGLYEQYF
TGTGCCAGCAGCGCAACAGGGGGCCTCTACGAGCAGTACTTC
>TRBD2|TRBV5-5|TRBJ2-1|many
CASRSQGGRAITNSYNEQFF
TGTGCCAGCAGGTCGCAGGGCGGGAGGGCCATCACTAACTCCTACAATGAGCAGTTCTTC
>.|TRBV7-8|TRBJ1-1|many
CASVYGTTDTEAFF
TGTGCCAGCGTCTATGGGACCACGGACACTGAAGCTTTCTTT
>.|TRBV7-2|TRBJ2-7|many
CASSPLLRYEQYF
TGTGCCAGCAGCCCTCTACTACGGTACGAGCAGTACTTC
>TRBD2|TRBV12-3/TRBV12-4|TRBJ2-2|many
CASTHRGTIGTGELFF
TGTGCCAGCACCCATCGAGGGACTATAGGCACCGGGGAGCTGTTTTTT